The 14 T cell receptor beta chains reported below all come from one sample, sequenced in a study of cytomegalovirus exposure and HLA in healthy donors. 13 Jbeta primers and 60 Vbeta primers were used for the PCR. Libraries were prepared by immunoSEQ multiplex PCR; TCRdb keeps only in-frame clonotypes and omits some of them. The profile shows about 240,000 clones, approximately 81% of them singletons. The sequenced material came from PBMCs. These receptors all stem from a woman aged 60-75 years in good health and CMV-seropositive.

The chain carries TRBV6-1 and TRBJ1-2, with D unresolved. Germline V lookup: CDR1 MNHNS, CDR2 SASEGT. The CDR3 runs to 16 residues. V was shortened by 0 bases and J by 8 bases, with 19 bases between the two germline ends. The CDR3 is CASSEALHSRNLGYTF. The DNA for the CDR3 is TGTGCCAGCAGTGAAGCGCTCCACAGCCGAAATCTGGGCTACACCTTC.

This clone showed up just a few times. The V and J genes are TRBV7-9 and TRBJ2-7; 9 bases are shared with TRBD2. Germline V lookup: CDR1 SEHNR, CDR2 FQNEAQ (reference sequence). The CDR3 is made up of 16 amino acids. V lost 0 bases, J lost 4 bases, and 7 bases stayed unmatched. The CDR3 region is CASSLAWREGIYEQYF. The CDR3 DNA reads as TGTGCCAGCAGCTTAGCGTGGCGGGAGGGCATTTACGAGCAGTACTTC.

The V call is TRBV9, the J call TRBJ2-7; 11 positions agree with TRBD2. There are 15 residues in the CDR3. With 4 bases clipped from V and 0 bases from J, the junction kept 3 bases outside the gene matches. Germline V CDR1 and CDR2: SGDLS, YYNGEE. As DNA, the CDR3 is TGTGCCAGCAGCCCCACTAGCGGGAGCTCCTACGAGCAGTACTTC. Translating gives CASSPTSGSSYEQYF.

The V and J genes are TRBV2 and TRBJ2-4; possibly TRBD1 for D (5 bases). Deletions cut 2 bases from V and 10 bases from J, with 15 bases between. The CDR3 consists of 14 residues. Germline CDR1 SNHLY, CDR2 FYNNEI. The CDR3 here is CASSEQARRGIQYF. The CDR3 DNA is TGTGCCAGCAGTGAACAGGCCAGAAGGGGAATTCAGTACTTC.

The rearrangement links TRBV28 to TRBJ1-2; D remains ambiguous. Looked up from germline, CDR1 is MDHEN and CDR2 is SYDVKM. The CDR3 runs 13 residues. Trimming pared 5 bases from V and 4 bases from J, leaving 11 bases between. This CDR3 is CASSPPGSYGYTF. The CDR3 bases are TGTGCCAGCAGTCCCCCGGGATCCTATGGCTACACCTTC.

In its sample, this clone was seen once. CDR3: CASSSSQAGRVDEQYF. The CDR3 nucleotides read TGTGCCAGCAGCTCCTCTCAAGCGGGAAGGGTCGACGAGCAGTACTTC. The gene calls are TRBV7-9 and TRBJ2-7; 7 bases agree with TRBD2. V trimming: 4 bases; J trimming: 5 bases; junction bases outside the gene matches: 14. Germline-derived CDR1 and CDR2 are SEHNR and FQNEAQ (reference sequence). The CDR3 consists of 16 residues.

The chain carries TRBV5-6 and TRBJ2-3; a weak D match, TRBD2 (5 bases). Between the trimmed V and J ends, which lost 3 bases and 7 bases, there was a span of 12 bases. Germline CDR1 SGHDT, CDR2 YYEEEE. The CDR3 has 13 amino acids. The CDR3 protein is CASSYRTVNTQYF. The CDR3 DNA is TGTGCCAGCAGCTACCGGACTGTCAATACGCAGTATTTT.

Of note for this clone: This sample also contains other DNA sequences that code for the same CDR3. The V call is TRBV5-4, the J call TRBJ1-2; D is possibly TRBD1 (5 bases). Trimming pared 0 bases from V and 3 bases from J, leaving 12 bases between. Germline V gene sequence: CDR1 SGHNT, CDR2 YYREEE (reference sequence). The CDR3 spans 15 residues. CDR3 sequence: CASSLAGGGDYGYTF. As DNA, the CDR3 is TGTGCCAGCAGCTTGGCCGGTGGGGGGGACTATGGCTACACCTTC.

This clone showed up just once. The CDR3 bases are TGTGCCAGCAGCTTTAGATATGTGCGCTCTGGGGCCAACGTCCTGACTTTC. Protein: CASSFRYVRSGANVLTF. The gene calls are TRBV11-2 and TRBJ2-6; no clear D gene. This CDR3 has 17 amino acids. The germline CDR1 and CDR2 sequences are SGHAT and FQNNGV. Trimming removed 3 bases from V and 0 bases from J, with 12 bases in between.

CDR3 sequence (DNA): TGCGCCAGCACCCCATCAGGAGGGAGCACTGAGACCCAGTACTTC. As protein: CASTPSGGSTETQYF. The chain links TRBV5-1 to TRBJ2-5; D possibly corresponds to TRBD2 (6 bases). V lost 6 bases and J 5 bases, leaving 20 bases between the germline ends. The CDR3 is made up of 15 amino acids. CDR1 and CDR2 (germline): SGHRS, YFSETQ.

The chain carries TRBV19 and TRBJ1-2; maybe TRBD1 (5 bases). CDR1 and CDR2 (germline): LNHDA, SQIVND (reference sequence). The ends were cut back, 0 bases at V and 4 bases at J, with 15 bases in the middle. This CDR3 has 16 residues. The DNA for the CDR3 is TGTGCCAGTAGTATAGATCGCACAGGCTCCTTCTATGGCTACACCTTC. Translated, it gives CASSIDRTGSFYGYTF.

The V and J genes are TRBV5-6 and TRBJ2-3; TRBD2 matches at 8 bases. This CDR3 has 15 residues. The trim removed 0 bases at V and 4 bases at J, leaving 4 bases unmatched. Per germline, CDR1 SGHDT and CDR2 YYEEEE. The CDR3, as DNA: TGTGCCAGCAGCTTGGTGCGGGAGGCCCCAGATACGCAGTATTTT. The encoded protein is CASSLVREAPDTQYF.

The chain recombines TRBV5-5 with TRBJ1-5; 9 nucleotides match TRBD1. Trimming at V came to 4 bases and at J to 4 bases, leaving 6 bases not matched to a gene. The CDR3 is 15 amino acids. CDR1 is SGHKS and CDR2 is YYEKEE in the germline V gene (reference sequence). The CDR3 spells CASSPMTGGNQPQHF. The CDR3 DNA reads as TGTGCCAGCAGCCCGATGACAGGGGGTAATCAGCCCCAGCATTTT.

This clone was seen a few times. The rearrangement links TRBV27 to TRBJ2-1, with unresolved D. The CDR3 is 13 amino acids. Trimming cost V 2 bases and J 5 bases, with 7 bases left between them. Per germline, CDR1 MNHEY and CDR2 SMNVEV (reference sequence). CDR3 nucleotide sequence: TGTGCCAGCAGTTTAGTCCAGAACAATGAGCAGTTCTTC. As protein: CASSLVQNNEQFF.